A single sample gave rise to the 3 T cell receptor beta chains below, sequenced in a study of a mutant IDH1 vaccine in newly diagnosed glioma. Their target antigens are unknown. Data came from immunoSEQ multiplex PCR; TCRdb stores just in-frame clones and leaves some out. The sample yields some 36,000 clones, approximately 80% seen once. The sample's time point: week 5, during vaccination. In the vaccine, a single dose held 300 ug of the mutant IDH1 20-mer peptide, along with topical imiquimod. Specimen: PBMCs, collected from a glioma patient whose treatment included an IDH1 peptide vaccine. Receptors were obtained from a man aged 45-60 years with glioma.

CDR3 amino acids: CASSRWTGGNEQYF. Written as DNA, the CDR3 is TGTGCCAGCAGCCGCTGGACAGGGGGCAACGAGCAGTACTTC. The chain is built from TRBV5-5 and TRBJ2-7; 11 bases are shared with TRBD1. With V trimmed by 4 bases and J by 5 bases, 5 bases remained unmatched. The CDR3 contains 14 residues. Germline CDR1 SGHKS, CDR2 YYEKEE (reference sequence).

CDR3 sequence reads: CAWSAAIAEAFF. The DNA for the CDR3 is TGTGCCTGGAGCGCCGCAATCGCTGAAGCTTTCTTT. This chain joins TRBV30 and TRBJ1-1; D is ambiguous. V was clipped by 3 bases and J by 6 bases, with 11 bases between them. Germline V gene lookup returns CDR1 GTSNPN and CDR2 SVGIG (reference sequence). This CDR3 is built from 12 residues.

The chain couples TRBV6-1 to TRBJ2-7, with D possibly being TRBD2 (5 bases). The CDR3 totals 14 residues. Germline V gene sequence: CDR1 MNHNS, CDR2 SASEGT. Deletions cut 0 bases from V and 2 bases from J, with 8 bases between. CDR3 region: CASSEASGTYEQYF. CDR3 coding DNA: TGTGCCAGCAGTGAAGCGTCCGGGACCTACGAGCAGTACTTC.